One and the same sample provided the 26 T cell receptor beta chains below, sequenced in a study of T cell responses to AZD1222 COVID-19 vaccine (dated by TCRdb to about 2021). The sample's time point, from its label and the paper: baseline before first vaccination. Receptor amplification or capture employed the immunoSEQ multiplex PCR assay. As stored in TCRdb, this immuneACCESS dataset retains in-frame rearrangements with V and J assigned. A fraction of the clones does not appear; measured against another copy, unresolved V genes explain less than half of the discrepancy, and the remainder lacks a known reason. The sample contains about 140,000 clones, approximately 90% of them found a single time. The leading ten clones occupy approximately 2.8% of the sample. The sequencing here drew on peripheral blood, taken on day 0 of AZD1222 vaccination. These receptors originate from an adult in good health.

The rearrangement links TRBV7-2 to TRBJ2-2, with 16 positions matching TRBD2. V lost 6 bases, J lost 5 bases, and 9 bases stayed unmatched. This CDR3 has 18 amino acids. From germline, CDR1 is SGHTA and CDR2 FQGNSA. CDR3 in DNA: TGTGCCAGCAGAAAACCGGGACTAGCGGGGGGGAGTACCGGGGAGCTGTTTTTT. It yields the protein CASRKPGLAGGSTGELFF.

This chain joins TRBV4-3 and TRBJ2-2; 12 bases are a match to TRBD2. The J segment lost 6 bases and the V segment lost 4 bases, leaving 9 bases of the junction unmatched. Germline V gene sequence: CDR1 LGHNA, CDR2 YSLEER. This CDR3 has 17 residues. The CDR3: CASSPHRTSGVPGELFF. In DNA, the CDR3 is TGCGCCAGCAGCCCTCACCGGACTAGCGGGGTCCCCGGGGAGCTGTTTTTT.

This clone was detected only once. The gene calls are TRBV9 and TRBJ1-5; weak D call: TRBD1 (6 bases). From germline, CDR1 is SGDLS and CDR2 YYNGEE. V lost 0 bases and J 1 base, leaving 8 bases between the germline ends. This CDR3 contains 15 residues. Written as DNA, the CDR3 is TGTGCCAGCAGCGTAGCAGGGGACAGCAATCAGCCCCAGCATTTT. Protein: CASSVAGDSNQPQHF.

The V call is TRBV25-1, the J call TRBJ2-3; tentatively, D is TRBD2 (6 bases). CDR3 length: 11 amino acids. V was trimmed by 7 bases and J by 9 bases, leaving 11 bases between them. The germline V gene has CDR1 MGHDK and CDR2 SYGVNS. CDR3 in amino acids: CASMKGRTQYF. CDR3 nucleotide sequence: TGTGCCAGCATGAAGGGGAGGACGCAGTATTTT.

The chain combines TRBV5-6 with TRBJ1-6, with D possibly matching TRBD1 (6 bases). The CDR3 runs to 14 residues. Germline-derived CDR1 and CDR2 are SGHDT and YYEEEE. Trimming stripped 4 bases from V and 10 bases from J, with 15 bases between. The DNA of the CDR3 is TGTGCCAGCAGCCGAATTGCCAGGGGCTCACCCCTCCACTTT. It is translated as CASSRIARGSPLHF.

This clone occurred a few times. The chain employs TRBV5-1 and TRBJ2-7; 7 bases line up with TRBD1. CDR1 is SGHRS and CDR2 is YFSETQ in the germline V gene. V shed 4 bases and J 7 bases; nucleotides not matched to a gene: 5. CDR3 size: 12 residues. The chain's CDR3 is CASSLPDREQYF. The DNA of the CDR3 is TGCGCCAGCAGCCTTCCGGACAGGGAGCAGTACTTC. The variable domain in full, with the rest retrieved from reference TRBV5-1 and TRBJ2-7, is KAGVTQTPRYLIKTRGQQVTLSCSPISGHRSVSWYQQTPGQGLQFLFEYFSETQRNKGNFPGRFSGRQFSNSRSEMNVSTLELGDSALYLCASSLPDREQYFGPGTRLTVT.

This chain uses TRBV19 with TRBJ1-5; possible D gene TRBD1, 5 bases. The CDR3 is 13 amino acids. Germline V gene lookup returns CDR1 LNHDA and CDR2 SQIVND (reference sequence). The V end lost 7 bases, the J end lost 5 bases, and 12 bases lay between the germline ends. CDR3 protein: CASTRDRYQPQHF. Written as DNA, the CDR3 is TGTGCCAGTACGAGGGACCGATATCAGCCCCAGCATTTT.

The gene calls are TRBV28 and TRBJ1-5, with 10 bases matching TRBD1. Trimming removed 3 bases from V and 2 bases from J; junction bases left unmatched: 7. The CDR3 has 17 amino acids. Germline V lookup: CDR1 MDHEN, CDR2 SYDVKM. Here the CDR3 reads CASSFVGDRGGNQPQHF. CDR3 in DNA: TGTGCCAGCAGTTTCGTTGGGGACAGGGGCGGCAATCAGCCCCAGCATTTT.

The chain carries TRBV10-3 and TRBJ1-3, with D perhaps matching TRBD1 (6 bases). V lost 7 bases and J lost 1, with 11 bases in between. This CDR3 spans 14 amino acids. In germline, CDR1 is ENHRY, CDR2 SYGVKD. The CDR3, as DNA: TGTGCCATCACTCCGGGGGCGTCTGGAAACACCATATATTTT. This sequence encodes CAITPGASGNTIYF.

The CDR3 sequence is CASADRGPGDEAFF. CDR3 bases: TGTGCCAGCGCCGACAGGGGGCCTGGTGATGAAGCTTTCTTT. The J gene is TRBJ1-1, the V gene TRBV6-5, with 10 nucleotides matching TRBD1. V lost 8 bases, J lost 7 bases, and 10 bases stayed unmatched. The germline V gene has CDR1 MNHEY and CDR2 SVGAGI. This CDR3 spans 14 amino acids.

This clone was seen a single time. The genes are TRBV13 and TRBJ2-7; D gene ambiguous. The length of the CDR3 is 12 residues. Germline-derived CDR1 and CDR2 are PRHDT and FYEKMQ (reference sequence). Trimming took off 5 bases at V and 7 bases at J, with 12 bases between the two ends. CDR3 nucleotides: TGTGCCAGCAGCGGGCCGACACGGGAGCAGTACTTC. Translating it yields CASSGPTREQYF.

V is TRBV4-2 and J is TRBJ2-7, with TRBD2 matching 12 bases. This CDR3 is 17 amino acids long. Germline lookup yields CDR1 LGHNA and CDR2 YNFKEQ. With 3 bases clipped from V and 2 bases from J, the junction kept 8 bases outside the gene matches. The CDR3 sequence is CASSQDSRTSGAYEQYF. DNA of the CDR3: TGTGCCAGCAGCCAGGATAGCCGGACTAGCGGGGCCTACGAGCAGTACTTC.

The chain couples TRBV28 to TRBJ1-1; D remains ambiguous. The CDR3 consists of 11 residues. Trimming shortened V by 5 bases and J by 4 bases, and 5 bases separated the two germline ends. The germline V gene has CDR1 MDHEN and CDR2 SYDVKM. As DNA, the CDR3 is TGTGCCAGCAGTCATAGCACTGAAGCTTTCTTT. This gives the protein CASSHSTEAFF. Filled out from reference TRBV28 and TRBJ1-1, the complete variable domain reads DVKVTQSSRYLVKRTGEKVFLECVQDMDHENMFWYRQDPGLGLRLIYFSYDVKMKEKGDIPEGYSVSREKKERFSLILESASTNQTSMYLCASSHSTEAFFGQGTRLTVV.

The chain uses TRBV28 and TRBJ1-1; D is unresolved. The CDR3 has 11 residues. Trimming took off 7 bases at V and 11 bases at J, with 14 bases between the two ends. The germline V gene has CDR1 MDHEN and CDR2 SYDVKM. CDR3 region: CASMRQVDAFF. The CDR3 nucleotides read TGTGCCAGCATGCGGCAGGTGGATGCTTTCTTT.

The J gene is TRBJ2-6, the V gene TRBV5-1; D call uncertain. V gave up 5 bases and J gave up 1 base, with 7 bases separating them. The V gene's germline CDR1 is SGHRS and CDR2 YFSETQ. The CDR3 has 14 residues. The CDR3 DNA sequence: TGCGCCAGCAGGCTCCAGTCTGGGGCCAACGTCCTGACTTTC. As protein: CASRLQSGANVLTF.

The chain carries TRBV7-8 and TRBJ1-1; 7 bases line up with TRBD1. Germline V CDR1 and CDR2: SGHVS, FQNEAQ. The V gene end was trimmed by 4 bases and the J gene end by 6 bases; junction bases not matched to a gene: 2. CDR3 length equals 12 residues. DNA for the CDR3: TGTGCCAGCAGCTGGGGACAGCCTGAAGCTTTCTTT. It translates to CASSWGQPEAFF.

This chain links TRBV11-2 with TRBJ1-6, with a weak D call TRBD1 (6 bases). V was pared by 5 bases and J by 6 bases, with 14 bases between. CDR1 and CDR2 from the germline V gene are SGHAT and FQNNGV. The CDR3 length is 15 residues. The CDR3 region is CASSPGVGANSPLHF. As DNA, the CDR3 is TGTGCCAGCAGCCCAGGGGTGGGGGCTAATTCACCCCTCCACTTT.

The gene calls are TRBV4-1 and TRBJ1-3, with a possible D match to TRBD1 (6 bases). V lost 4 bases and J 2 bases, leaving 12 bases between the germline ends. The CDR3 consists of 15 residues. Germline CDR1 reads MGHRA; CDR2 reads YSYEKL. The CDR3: CASSPWDTPGNTIYF. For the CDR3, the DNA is TGCGCCAGCAGCCCCTGGGACACCCCTGGAAACACCATATATTTT.

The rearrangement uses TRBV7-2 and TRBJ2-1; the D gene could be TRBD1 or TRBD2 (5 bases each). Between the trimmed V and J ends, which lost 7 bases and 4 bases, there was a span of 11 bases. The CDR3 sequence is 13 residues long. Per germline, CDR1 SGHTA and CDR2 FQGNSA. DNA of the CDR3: TGTGCCAGCAACCTTGAGGGGTACAATGAGCAGTTCTTC. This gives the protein CASNLEGYNEQFF. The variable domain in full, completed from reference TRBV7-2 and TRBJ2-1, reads GAGVSQSPSNKVTEKGKDVELRCDPISGHTALYWYRQSLGQGLEFLIYFQGNSAPDKSGLPSDRFSAERTGGSVSTLTIQRTQQEDSAVYLCASNLEGYNEQFFGPGTRLTVL.

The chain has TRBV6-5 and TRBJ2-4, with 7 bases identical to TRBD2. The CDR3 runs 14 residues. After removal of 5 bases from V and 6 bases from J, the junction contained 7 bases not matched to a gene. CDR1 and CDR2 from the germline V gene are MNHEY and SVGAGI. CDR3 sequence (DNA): TGTGCCAGCAGTAAACACGGCGGGGGAAACATTCAGTACTTC. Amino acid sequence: CASSKHGGGNIQYF.

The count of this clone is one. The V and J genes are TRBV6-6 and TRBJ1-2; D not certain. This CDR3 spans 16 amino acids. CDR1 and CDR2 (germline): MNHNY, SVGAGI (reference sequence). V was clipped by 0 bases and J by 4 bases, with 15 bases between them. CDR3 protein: CASSYSSARWSYGYTF. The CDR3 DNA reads TGTGCCAGCAGTTACTCGAGTGCCAGGTGGAGCTATGGCTACACCTTC.

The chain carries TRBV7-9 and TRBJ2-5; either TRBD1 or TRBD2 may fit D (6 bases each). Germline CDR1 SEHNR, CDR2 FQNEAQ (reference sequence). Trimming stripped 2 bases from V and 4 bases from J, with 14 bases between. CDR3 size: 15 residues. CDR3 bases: TGTGCCAGCAGCTTAAAAGGGGGGCCCAGAGAGACCCAGTACTTC. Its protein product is CASSLKGGPRETQYF.

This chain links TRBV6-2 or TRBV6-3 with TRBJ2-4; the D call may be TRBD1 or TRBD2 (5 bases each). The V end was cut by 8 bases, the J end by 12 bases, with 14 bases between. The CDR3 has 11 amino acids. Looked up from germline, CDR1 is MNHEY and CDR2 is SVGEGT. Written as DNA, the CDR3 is TGTGCCAGCGGCCCGGGGACCTCTCAGTACTTC. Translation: CASGPGTSQYF.

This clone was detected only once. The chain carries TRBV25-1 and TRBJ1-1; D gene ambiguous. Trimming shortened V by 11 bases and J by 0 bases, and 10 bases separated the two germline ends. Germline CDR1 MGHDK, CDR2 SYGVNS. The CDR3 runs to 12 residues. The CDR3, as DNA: TGTGCCTCTCAGACCCTGAACACTGAAGCTTTCTTT. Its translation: CASQTLNTEAFF. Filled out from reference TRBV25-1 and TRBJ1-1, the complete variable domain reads EADIYQTPRYLVIGTGKKITLECSQTMGHDKMYWYQQDPGMELHLIHYSYGVNSTEKGDLSSESTVSRIRTEHFPLTLESARPSHTSQYLCASQTLNTEAFFGQGTRLTVV.

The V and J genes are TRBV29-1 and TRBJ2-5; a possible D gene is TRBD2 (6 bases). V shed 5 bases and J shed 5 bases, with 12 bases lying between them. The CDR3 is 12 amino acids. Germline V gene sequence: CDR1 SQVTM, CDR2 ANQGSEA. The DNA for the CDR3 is TGCAGCGTTAGCGGAGGGCAGGAGACCCAGTACTTC. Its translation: CSVSGGQETQYF.

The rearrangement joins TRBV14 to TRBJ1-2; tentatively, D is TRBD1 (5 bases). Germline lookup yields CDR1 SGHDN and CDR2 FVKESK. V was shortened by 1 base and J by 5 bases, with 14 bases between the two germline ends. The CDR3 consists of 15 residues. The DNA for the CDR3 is TGTGCCAGCAGCCAAGTCGGGACGGACTTTTATGGCTACACCTTC. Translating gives CASSQVGTDFYGYTF. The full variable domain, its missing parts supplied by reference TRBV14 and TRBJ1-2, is EAGVTQFPSHSVIEKGQTVTLRCDPISGHDNLYWYRRVMGKEIKFLLHFVKESKQDESGMPNNRFLAERTGGTYSTLKVQPAELEDSGVYFCASSQVGTDFYGYTFGSGTRLTVV.